This TCR beta chain emerged from a study of blood T cell repertoires in COVID-19. This clone was observed a single time. Clinical history as reported by participants underpinned cohort assignment. The CDR3 has 13 residues. The V end lost 2 bases, the J end lost 3 bases, and 8 bases lay between the germline ends. Per the original methods: Scientists estimated how many nucleated cells there were by amplifying reference gene primers. TCRdb keeps only in-frame clones here, not all; method: immunoSEQ multiplex PCR. The DNA gave D and trimming, while V, J and clone size come from that table. The sample lists around 300,000 clones, approximately 88% occurring once.

This TCR derives from a man younger than 45 who had recovered from COVID-19. The chain has TRBV12-3 or TRBV12-4 and TRBJ2-7, with D unclear. The source material was PBMCs or T cells enriched from blood (not recorded which). CDR3 amino acids: CASSLHGFYEQYF. The CDR3 DNA is TGTGCCAGCAGTTTACACGGGTTCTACGAGCAGTACTTC.